A selection of T cell receptor beta chains follows, all from one sample in a study of neurological immune-mediated disorders. TCRdb called the 5' RACE reads again in MiXCR, with one record for every CDR3 protein. This table holds approximately 74,000 distinct CDR3 sequences, around 9.9% found once. Sequenced input: PBMCs. The receptors shown here come from a man between 50 and 59 years old in good health. Both conserved end residues are trimmed from each CDR3. Size is stated for part of the rows, as once, few or many counts, or as a class when the clone is expanded.

v_call	j_call	cdr3_length	clone_size	cdr3_aa
TRBV5-1	TRBJ2-7	12	NA	ASSDPGGTYEQY
TRBV12-3/TRBV12-4	TRBJ2-3	12	many	ASSFQRETDTQY
TRBV4-1	TRBJ2-1	12	NA	TSSQGSSYNEQF
TRBV7-8	TRBJ2-2	16	many	ASTRGLAGGPDTGELF
TRBV27	TRBJ2-5	15	many	ASSGPSAGGLRETQY
TRBV27	TRBJ2-3	13	many	ASSLAGTNTDTQY
TRBV5-1	TRBJ2-7	13	few	ASSLWDGKSYEQY
TRBV5-1	TRBJ2-5	16	many	ASSFLGTSGGPQETQY
TRBV2	TRBJ1-6	12	many	ASSQRAGNSPLH
TRBV12-3/TRBV12-4	TRBJ2-1	12	many	ASNGRSSYNEQF
TRBV5-1	TRBJ2-7	13	few	ASSPTEGGYYEQY
TRBV3-1	TRBJ2-1	15	many	ASSRRRLAGGGDEQF
TRBV12-3/TRBV12-4	TRBJ1-1	13	many	ASSARVTVNTEAF
TRBV10-2	TRBJ2-1	13	NA	ASSPGLAGGYEQF
TRBV7-3	TRBJ1-1	13	many	ASSLIGGMNTEAF
TRBV4-2	TRBJ2-7	14	many	ASSQDENSGGYEQY
TRBV4-3	TRBJ2-7	13	many	ASSQGQGPTYEQY
TRBV20-1	TRBJ2-3	11	many	SAPPSMQDTQY
TRBV20-1	TRBJ2-7	12	NA	SARRRGSNYEQY
TRBV27	TRBJ2-1	15	many	ASIRAAGAVAYNEQF
TRBV6-2/TRBV6-3	TRBJ1-1	12	NA	ASSYLGPLTEAF
TRBV28	TRBJ2-7	15	NA	ASSLLGLAGVSYEQY
TRBV5-1	TRBJ1-1	16	many	ASSPTGTGDSMNTEAF
TRBV12-3/TRBV12-4	TRBJ1-5	12	many	ASSFTRGNQPQH
TRBV24-1	TRBJ2-2	13	many	ATSVTGQVVGELF
TRBV3-1	TRBJ2-5	15	NA	ASSQRGLAVGAETQY
TRBV5-1	TRBJ2-1	12	many	ASSLGGSYNEQF
TRBV9	TRBJ2-2	13	many	ASSVSSGNTGELF
TRBV29-1	TRBJ2-1	14	many	SVEDSLRGAYNEQF